The 7 T cell receptor beta chains given below trace back to one sample, sequenced in a study of blood T cell repertoires in COVID-19. Measured with immunoSEQ multiplex PCR; TCRdb has only the in-frame clones, and not every one. The sample records 320,000 or so clones, around 90% being singletons. The sample was PBMCs or T cells enriched from blood (not recorded which). Source of these receptors: a man between 60 and 75 years old who had recovered from COVID-19.

This clone showed up just a few times. The DNA of the CDR3 is TGTGCCAGCTCACCCCTAGGGGTCGGGACTGAAGCTTTCTTT. It specifies CASSPLGVGTEAFF. The chain is built from TRBV18 and TRBJ1-1; D is perhaps TRBD1 (5 bases). V gave up 3 bases and J gave up 5 bases, with 13 bases separating them. CDR1 is KGHSH and CDR2 is LQKENI in the germline V gene. The CDR3 length is 14 residues. Together with reference TRBV18 and TRBJ1-1, the CDR3 gives the full variable domain: NAGVMQNPRHLVRRRGQEARLRCSPMKGHSHVYWYRQLPEEGLKFMVYLQKENIIDESGMPKERFSAEFPKEGPSILRIQQVVRGDSAAYFCASSPLGVGTEAFFGQGTRLTVV.

The rearrangement links TRBV12-3 or TRBV12-4 to TRBJ2-3; 16 nucleotides align to TRBD2. This CDR3 has 13 amino acids. J gave up 14 bases and V 6 bases, and 5 bases lay outside the gene matches. Here the CDR3 reads CASRGLAGGPPYF. Here the CDR3 DNA reads TGTGCCAGCAGGGGACTAGCGGGAGGGCCGCCGTATTTT.

In DNA form, the CDR3 reads TGTGCCGCCGGTAACAGGGACACCTACGAGCAGTACTTC. This codes for CAAGNRDTYEQYF. This chain connects TRBV10-3 to TRBJ2-7; a possible D gene is TRBD1 (6 bases). Germline V gene sequence: CDR1 ENHRY, CDR2 SYGVKD. The length of the CDR3 is 13 residues. V was shortened by 11 bases and J by 2 bases, with 16 bases between the two germline ends.

V gene TRBV5-1 combines with J gene TRBJ2-2, with a weak D call TRBD1 (6 bases). CDR1 and CDR2 from the germline V gene are SGHRS and YFSETQ. V gave up 4 bases and J gave up 7 bases, with 17 bases separating them. CDR3 length: 15 residues. The DNA for the CDR3 is TGCGCCAGCAGCCCGGACAGCGGTCTCGTCGGGGAGCTGTTTTTT. Translated: CASSPDSGLVGELFF. Complete variable domain (other parts from reference TRBV5-1 and TRBJ2-2): KAGVTQTPRYLIKTRGQQVTLSCSPISGHRSVSWYQQTPGQGLQFLFEYFSETQRNKGNFPGRFSGRQFSNSRSEMNVSTLELGDSALYLCASSPDSGLVGELFFGEGSRLTVL.

V is TRBV7-3 and J is TRBJ2-4, with D perhaps matching TRBD2 (6 bases). This CDR3 is built from 15 residues. V lost 1 base and J 2 bases, leaving 9 bases between the germline ends. CDR1 is SGHTA, CDR2 FQGTGA, per germline. In DNA, the CDR3 is TGTGCCAGCAGCTTAATTCGGGGGACCAAAAACATTCAGTACTTC. It is translated as CASSLIRGTKNIQYF.

This chain links TRBV14 with TRBJ2-1; 13 bases match TRBD2. Germline CDR1 and CDR2: SGHDN and FVKESK. The CDR3 runs to 16 residues. J gave up 4 bases and V 4 bases, and 4 bases lay outside the gene matches. The CDR3 bases are TGTGCCAGCAGCCTATTGGGACTAGCGGGATACAATGAGCAGTTCTTC. This gives the protein CASSLLGLAGYNEQFF.

The gene calls are TRBV28 and TRBJ2-3; 10 nucleotides agree with TRBD2. After removal of 2 bases from V and 5 bases from J, the junction contained 4 bases not matched to a gene. The length of the CDR3 is 15 residues. CDR1 is MDHEN and CDR2 is SYDVKM in the germline V gene. The CDR3 here is CASSLLAGVGDTQYF. DNA of the CDR3: TGTGCCAGCAGTTTACTAGCGGGAGTGGGAGATACGCAGTATTTT.